This T cell receptor (beta chain) was captured by sequencing in a study of shared clonotypes between healthy human individuals. The wider study: Every donor yielded three CD4 naive, three CD4 memory, two CD8 naive and one CD8 memory plate.

There were no recent acute infections or vaccinations among the donors, who were healthy HIV-negative adults. Partitioning of CD4+ cells yielded a CD45RA+ naive subset and a CD45RA-negative memory subset. Only in-frame clones appear in the TCRdb table, and some are missing; sequencing was by immunoSEQ multiplex PCR. Found here are 2 million to 3 million clones, about 92% of them singletons; the top ten hold about 0.13%. Germline values: CDR1 PRHDT, CDR2 FYEKMQ (reference sequence). The CDR3 loop spans 16 amino acids. V shed 3 bases and J shed 0 bases, with 14 bases lying between them. The sequenced sample was naive CD4+ T cells sorted from blood. Regarding subset: CD45RA+ positively selected. This chain links TRBV13 with TRBJ1-1, with D tentatively TRBD1 (5 bases). This TCR came from a man between 18 and 35 years old in good health. The DNA for the CDR3 is TGTGCCAGCAGCTTTCGGGCAGGGCAAATGAACACTGAAGCTTTCTTT. Encoded protein: CASSFRAGQMNTEAFF.